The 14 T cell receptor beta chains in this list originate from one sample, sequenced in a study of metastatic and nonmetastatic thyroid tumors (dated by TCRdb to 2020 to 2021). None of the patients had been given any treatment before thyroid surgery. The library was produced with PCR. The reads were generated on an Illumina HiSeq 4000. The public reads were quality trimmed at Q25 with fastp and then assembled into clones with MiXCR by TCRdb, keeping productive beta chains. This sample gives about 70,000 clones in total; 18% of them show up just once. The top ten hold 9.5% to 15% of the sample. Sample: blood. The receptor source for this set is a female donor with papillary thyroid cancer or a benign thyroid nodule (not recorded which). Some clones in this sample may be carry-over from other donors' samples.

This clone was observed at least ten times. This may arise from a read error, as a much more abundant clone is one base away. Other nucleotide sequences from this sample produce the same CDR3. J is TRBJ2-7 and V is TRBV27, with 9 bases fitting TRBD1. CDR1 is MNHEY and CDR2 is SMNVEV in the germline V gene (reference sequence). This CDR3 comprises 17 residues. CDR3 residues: CAGSQSPVGQGNYEQYF. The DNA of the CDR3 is TGTGCCGGCAGTCAAAGTCCTGTCGGACAGGGGAACTACGAGCAGTACTTC.

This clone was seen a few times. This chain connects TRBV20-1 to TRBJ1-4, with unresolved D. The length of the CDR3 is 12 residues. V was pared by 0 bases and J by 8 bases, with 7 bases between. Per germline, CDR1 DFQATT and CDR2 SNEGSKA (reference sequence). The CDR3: CSARDEEEKLFF. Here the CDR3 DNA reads TGCAGTGCTAGAGATGAGGAGGAAAAACTGTTTTTT.

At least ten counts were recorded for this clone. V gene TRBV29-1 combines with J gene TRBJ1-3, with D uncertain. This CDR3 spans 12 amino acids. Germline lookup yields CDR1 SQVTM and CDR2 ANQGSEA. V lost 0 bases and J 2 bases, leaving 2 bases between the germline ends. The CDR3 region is CSVEDAGNTIYF. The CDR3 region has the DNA TGCAGCGTTGAAGACGCTGGAAACACCATATATTTT.

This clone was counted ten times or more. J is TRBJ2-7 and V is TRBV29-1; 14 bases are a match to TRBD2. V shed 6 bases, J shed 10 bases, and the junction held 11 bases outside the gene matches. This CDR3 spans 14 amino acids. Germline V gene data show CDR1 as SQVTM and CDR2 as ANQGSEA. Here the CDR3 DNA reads TGCAGCGTAACCCCGGGACTAGCGGGAGAAAAACAGTACTTC. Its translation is CSVTPGLAGEKQYF.

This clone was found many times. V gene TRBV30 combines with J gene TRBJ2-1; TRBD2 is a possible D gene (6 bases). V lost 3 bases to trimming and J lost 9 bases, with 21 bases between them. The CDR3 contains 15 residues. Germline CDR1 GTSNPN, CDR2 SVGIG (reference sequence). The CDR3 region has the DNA TGTGCCTGGAGCCGCCTGAAATTTACCGGGGGTGAGCAGTTCTTC. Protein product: CAWSRLKFTGGEQFF.

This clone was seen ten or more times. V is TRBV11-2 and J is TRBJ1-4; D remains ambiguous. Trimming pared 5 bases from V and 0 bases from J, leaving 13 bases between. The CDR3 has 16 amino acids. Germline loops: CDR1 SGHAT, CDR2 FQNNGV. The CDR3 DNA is TGTGCCAGCAGCGAGGGAAAAGGGTCAACTAATGAAAAACTGTTTTTT. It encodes CASSEGKGSTNEKLFF.

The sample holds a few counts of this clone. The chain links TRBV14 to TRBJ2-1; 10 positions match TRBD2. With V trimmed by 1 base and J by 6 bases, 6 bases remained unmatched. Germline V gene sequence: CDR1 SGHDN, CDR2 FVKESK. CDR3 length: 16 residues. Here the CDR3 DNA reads TGTGCCAGCAGCCAAGGGGATGGGACTAGCGTCAATGAGCAGTTCTTC. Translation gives CASSQGDGTSVNEQFF. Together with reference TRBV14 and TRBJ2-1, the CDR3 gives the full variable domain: EAGVTQFPSHSVIEKGQTVTLRCDPISGHDNLYWYRRVMGKEIKFLLHFVKESKQDESGMPNNRFLAERTGGTYSTLKVQPAELEDSGVYFCASSQGDGTSVNEQFFGPGTRLTVL.

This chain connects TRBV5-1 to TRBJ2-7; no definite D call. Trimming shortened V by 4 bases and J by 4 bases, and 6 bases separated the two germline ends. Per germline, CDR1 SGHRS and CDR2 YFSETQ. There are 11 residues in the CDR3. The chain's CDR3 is CASSTSYEQYF. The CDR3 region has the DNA TGCGCCAGCAGCACCTCGTACGAGCAGTACTTC. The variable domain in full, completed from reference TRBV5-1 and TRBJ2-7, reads KAGVTQTPRYLIKTRGQQVTLSCSPISGHRSVSWYQQTPGQGLQFLFEYFSETQRNKGNFPGRFSGRQFSNSRSEMNVSTLELGDSALYLCASSTSYEQYFGPGTRLTVT.

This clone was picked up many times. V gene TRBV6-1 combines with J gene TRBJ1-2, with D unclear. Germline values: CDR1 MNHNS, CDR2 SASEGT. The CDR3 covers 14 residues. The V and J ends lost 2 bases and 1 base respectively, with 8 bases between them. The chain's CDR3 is CASSEYRSNYGYTF. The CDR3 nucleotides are TGTGCCAGCAGTGAATATAGGAGTAACTATGGCTACACCTTC.

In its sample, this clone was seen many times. In DNA, the CDR3 is TGTGCCAGCAGTGAGGGGACAGGGGGCGCAGATACGCAGTATTTT. This translates into CASSEGTGGADTQYF. The J gene is TRBJ2-3, the V gene TRBV6-4, with 12 bases identical to TRBD1. Germline CDR1 and CDR2: MRHNA and SNTAGT. The CDR3 is 15 amino acids. V gave up 3 bases and J gave up 4 bases; unmatched junction bases: 2.

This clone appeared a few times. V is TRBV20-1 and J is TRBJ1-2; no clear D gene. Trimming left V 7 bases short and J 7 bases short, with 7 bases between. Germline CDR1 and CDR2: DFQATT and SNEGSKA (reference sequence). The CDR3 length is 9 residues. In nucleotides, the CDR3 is TGCAGTGTGGGGTCTGGCTACACCTTC. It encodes CSVGSGYTF.

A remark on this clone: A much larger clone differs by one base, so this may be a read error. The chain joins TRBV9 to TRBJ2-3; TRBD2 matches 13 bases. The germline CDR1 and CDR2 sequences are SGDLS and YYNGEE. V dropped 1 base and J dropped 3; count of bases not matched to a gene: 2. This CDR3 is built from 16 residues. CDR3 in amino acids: CASSVSTSGRTDTQYF. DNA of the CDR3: TGTGCCAGCAGCGTATCGACTAGCGGGAGGACAGATACGCAGTATTTT.

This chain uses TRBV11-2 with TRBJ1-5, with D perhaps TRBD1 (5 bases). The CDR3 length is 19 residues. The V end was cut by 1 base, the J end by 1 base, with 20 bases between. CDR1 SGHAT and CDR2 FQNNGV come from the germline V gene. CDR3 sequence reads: CASSLVVSGFRDSNQPQHF. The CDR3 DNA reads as TGTGCCAGCAGCTTAGTAGTCTCGGGTTTTAGGGACAGCAATCAGCCCCAGCATTTT.

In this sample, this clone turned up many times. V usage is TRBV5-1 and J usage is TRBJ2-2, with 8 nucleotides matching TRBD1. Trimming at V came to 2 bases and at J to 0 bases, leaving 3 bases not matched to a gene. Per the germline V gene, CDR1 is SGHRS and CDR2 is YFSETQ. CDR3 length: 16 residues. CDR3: CASSFGQGSNTGELFF. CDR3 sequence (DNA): TGCGCCAGCAGCTTCGGACAGGGCTCGAACACCGGGGAGCTGTTTTTT.